Listed below are T cell receptor beta chains from one sample, sequenced in a study of T cell changes during pregnancy in multiple sclerosis. Generated by immunoSEQ multiplex PCR, the TCRdb table keeps only in-frame clones and is missing some. Of 35,000 to 40,000 clones listed, roughly 90% are singletons. The sequencing here drew on CD4+ T cells from peripheral blood mononuclear cells, taken in the second trimester of pregnancy. The source is a female donor with multiple sclerosis, enrolled in a pregnancy study. The CDR3 runs from the conserved cysteine through the conserved F or W. A D gene is named only where the DNA matches it firmly.

NA	TRBV6-5	TRBJ1-1	13	CASSYSIGSEAFF	TGTGCCAGCAGTTACTCGATAGGGAGTGAAGCTTTCTTT
NA	TRBV2	TRBJ2-7	15	CASSRRLKVGYEQYF	TGTGCCAGCAGTCGCCGACTCAAAGTGGGTTACGAGCAGTACTTC
NA	TRBV29-1	TRBJ1-2	8	CSVSQDTF	TGCAGCGTCTCCCAGGACACCTTC
TRBD2	TRBV4-2	TRBJ2-2	18	CASSQEAPSGRLTGELFF	TGTGCCAGCAGCCAAGAGGCCCCTAGCGGGAGACTCACCGGGGAGCTGTTTTTT
NA	TRBV2	TRBJ1-5	14	CASSVQAGDQPQHF	TGTGCCAGCAGTGTGCAAGCGGGAGATCAGCCCCAGCATTTT
TRBD1	TRBV7-2	TRBJ1-1	14	CASSGQVQNTEAFF	TGTGCCAGCAGCGGACAGGTTCAGAACACTGAAGCTTTCTTT
TRBD2	TRBV28	TRBJ2-5	17	CASSLSSGGRGRETQYF	TGTGCCAGCAGTTTATCTTCCGGCGGGAGAGGGAGAGAGACCCAGTACTTC
TRBD2	TRBV5-1	TRBJ2-3	20	CASSPGGLAGPSLRADTQYF	TGCGCCAGCAGCCCGGGCGGACTAGCGGGACCATCGCTAAGGGCAGATACGCAGTATTTT
NA	TRBV28	TRBJ1-1	15	CASNLVRTSIREAFF	TGTGCCAGCAACCTAGTCAGAACTTCGATCCGAGAAGCTTTCTTT
TRBD2	TRBV7-3	TRBJ2-3	18	CASSLMASGVRSTDTQYF	TGTGCCAGCAGCTTAATGGCTAGCGGGGTTCGGAGCACAGATACGCAGTATTTT
TRBD2	TRBV4-1	TRBJ2-3	15	CASRQLGLRTDTQYF	TGCGCCAGCAGACAATTGGGACTACGCACAGATACGCAGTATTTT
NA	TRBV4-2	TRBJ2-5	14	CASSQDLGRETQYF	TGTGCCAGCAGCCAAGATCTAGGCAGAGAGACCCAGTACTTC
TRBD2	TRBV7-9	TRBJ2-1	18	CASSQQTSGRVGYNEQFF	TGTGCCAGCAGCCAGCAGACTAGCGGGAGAGTTGGCTACAATGAGCAGTTCTTC
TRBD2	TRBV27	TRBJ2-5	18	CASRSRGTSGRMQETQYF	TGTGCCAGCAGGTCCCGCGGGACTAGCGGGAGGATGCAAGAGACCCAGTACTTC
NA	TRBV5-4	TRBJ1-3	14	CASIGGGSGNTIYF	TGTGCCAGCATCGGGGGAGGCTCTGGAAACACCATATATTTT
TRBD1	TRBV11-3	TRBJ1-3	15	CASSPGQGPGNTIYF	TGTGCCAGCAGCCCGGGACAGGGGCCTGGAAACACCATATATTTT
NA	TRBV5-1	TRBJ2-7	17	CASSLGGAQGRTSEQYF	TGCGCCAGCAGCTTGGGGGGCGCACAGGGTCGGACGTCCGAGCAGTACTTC